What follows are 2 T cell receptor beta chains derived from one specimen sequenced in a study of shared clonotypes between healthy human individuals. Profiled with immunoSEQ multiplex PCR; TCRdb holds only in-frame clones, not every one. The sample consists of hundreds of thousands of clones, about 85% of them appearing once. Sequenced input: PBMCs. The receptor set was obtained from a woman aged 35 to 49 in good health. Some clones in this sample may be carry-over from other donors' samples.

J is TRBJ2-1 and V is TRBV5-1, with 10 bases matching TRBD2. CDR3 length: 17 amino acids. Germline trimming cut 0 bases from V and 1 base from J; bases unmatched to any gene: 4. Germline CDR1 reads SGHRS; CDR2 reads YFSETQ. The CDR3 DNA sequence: TGCGCCAGCAGCTTGGGAACGACTAGCGGGTCCTACAATGAGCAGTTCTTC. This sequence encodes CASSLGTTSGSYNEQFF.

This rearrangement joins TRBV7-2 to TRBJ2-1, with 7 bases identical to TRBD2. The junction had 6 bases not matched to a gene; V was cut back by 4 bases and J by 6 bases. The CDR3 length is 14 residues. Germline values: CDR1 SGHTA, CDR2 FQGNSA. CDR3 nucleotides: TGTGCCAGCAGCTCGAGCGGGACGGGCAATGAGCAGTTCTTC. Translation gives CASSSSGTGNEQFF.